This T cell receptor (beta chain) was recovered during a study of response to subunit inactivated influenza vaccine. Findings and limits, study-wide: The study's authors posited that every seasonal influenza vaccination enlists few new T cells.

Concerning this clonotype: The antigen remains unidentified.

TCRdb passed the RT-PCR reads through MiXCR, listing each CDR3 protein once. The table has approximately 500,000 distinct CDR3 sequences, under 15% seen once; the top ten hold about 12%. CDR3 length equals 15 residues. Germline V gives CDR1 KGHDR, CDR2 SFDVKD. Trimming removed 7 bases at V and 2 bases at J, with 11 bases between. The J gene is TRBJ2-6, the V gene TRBV24-1; the D is unclear. The origin of this receptor is a man between 50 and 59 years old who received an inactivated influenza vaccine. The starting material was PBMCs from blood, obtained about 40 days after vaccination. CDR3 bases: TGTGCCACCAGAAACAATGCCCCTGGGGCCAACGTCCTGACTTTC. It specifies CATRNNAPGANVLTF.